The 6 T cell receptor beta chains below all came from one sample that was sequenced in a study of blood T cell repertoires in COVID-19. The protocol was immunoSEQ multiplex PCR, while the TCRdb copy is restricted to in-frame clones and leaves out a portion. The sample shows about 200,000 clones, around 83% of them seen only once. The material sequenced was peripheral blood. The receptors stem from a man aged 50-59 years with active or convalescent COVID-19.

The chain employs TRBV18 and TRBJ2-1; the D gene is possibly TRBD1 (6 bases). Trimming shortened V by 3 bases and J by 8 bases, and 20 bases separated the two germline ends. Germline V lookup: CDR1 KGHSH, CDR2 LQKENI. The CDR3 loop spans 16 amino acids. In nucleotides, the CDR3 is TGTGCCAGCTCACCTTCCGGGACAACGATGACACATGAGCAGTTCTTC. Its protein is CASSPSGTTMTHEQFF. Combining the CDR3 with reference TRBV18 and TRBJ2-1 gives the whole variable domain NAGVMQNPRHLVRRRGQEARLRCSPMKGHSHVYWYRQLPEEGLKFMVYLQKENIIDESGMPKERFSAEFPKEGPSILRIQQVVRGDSAAYFCASSPSGTTMTHEQFFGPGTRLTVL.

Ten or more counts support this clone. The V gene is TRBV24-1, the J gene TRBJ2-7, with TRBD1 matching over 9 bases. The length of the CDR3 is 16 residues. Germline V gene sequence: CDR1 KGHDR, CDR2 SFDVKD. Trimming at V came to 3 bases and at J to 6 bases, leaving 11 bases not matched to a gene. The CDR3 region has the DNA TGTGCCACCAGTGATGGACCCCGGGACAGGGAAGGCGAGCAGTACGTC. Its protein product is CATSDGPRDREGEQYV.

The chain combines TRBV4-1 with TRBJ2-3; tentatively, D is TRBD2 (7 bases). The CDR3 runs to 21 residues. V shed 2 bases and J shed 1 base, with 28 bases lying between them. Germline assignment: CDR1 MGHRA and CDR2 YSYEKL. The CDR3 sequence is CASSQTRLGRGRASGTDTQYF. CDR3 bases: TGCGCCAGCAGCCAAACCCGGCTTGGGAGGGGGAGGGCCTCAGGCACAGATACGCAGTATTTT.

CDR3 DNA sequence: TGTGCCAGCAGTTGGCTGCCGCCCTACAATGAGCAGTTCTTC. This encodes CASSWLPPYNEQFF. The chain couples TRBV28 to TRBJ2-1; D gene ambiguous. The CDR3 consists of 14 residues. The germline V gene encodes CDR1 MDHEN and CDR2 SYDVKM. Trimming took off 4 bases at V and 2 bases at J, with 9 bases between the two ends.

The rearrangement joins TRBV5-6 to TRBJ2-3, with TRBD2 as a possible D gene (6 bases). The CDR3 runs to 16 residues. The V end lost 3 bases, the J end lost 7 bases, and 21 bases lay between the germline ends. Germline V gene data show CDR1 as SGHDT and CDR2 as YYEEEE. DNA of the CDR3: TGTGCCAGCAGCTGGACCGGGAGTGAATCTTGGAATACGCAGTATTTT. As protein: CASSWTGSESWNTQYF.

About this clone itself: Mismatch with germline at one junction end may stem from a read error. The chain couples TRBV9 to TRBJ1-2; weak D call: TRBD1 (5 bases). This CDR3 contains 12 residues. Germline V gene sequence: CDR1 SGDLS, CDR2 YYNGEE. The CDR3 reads CASRKGNSGYTF. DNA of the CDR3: TGTGCCAGCAGAAAGGGGAACTCTGGCTACACCTTC.